This passage covers 9 T cell receptor beta chains from one sample sequenced in a study of T cell clonality in common variable immunodeficiency. Profiled with immunoSEQ multiplex PCR; TCRdb holds only in-frame clones, not every one. The record shows about 60,000 clones for this sample, with no singletons present. The sequenced material came from peripheral blood mononuclear cells. The source is a person aged 18 to 70 in good health.

This clone came up many times. With the read ending 3 residues before the CDR3 end, the germline J gene is used to fill in that end. The V call is TRBV20-1, the J call TRBJ2-7; 12 positions match TRBD2. Germline CDR1 is DFQATT and CDR2 is SNEGSKA (reference sequence). CDR3 length equals 15 residues. With 3 bases clipped from V and 5 bases from J, the junction kept 8 bases outside the gene matches. This CDR3 is CSASPSGRDTHEQYF. The DNA read from the CDR3 is TGCAGTGCTAGCCCTAGCGGGAGGGACACACACGAG.

This clone was seen at least ten times. The read ends 3 residues early relative to the CDR3; the germline J gene fills the gap. The V gene is TRBV10-1, the J gene TRBJ2-2, with unresolved D. V lost 5 bases and J lost 1, with 2 bases in between. The CDR3 extends over 12 amino acids. CDR1 is WNHNN and CDR2 is SYGVQD in the germline V gene (reference sequence). The DNA read from the CDR3 is TGCGCCAGCAGTCGGAACACCGGGGAG. Translation gives CASSRNTGE. In full, the CDR3 reads CASSRNTGELFF.

This clone has a count of ten or more. The CDR3 goes on 3 residues after the read ends, and that part is filled in from the germline J gene. This chain links TRBV19 with TRBJ1-2; TRBD1 might be the D (6 bases). CDR1 and CDR2 (germline): LNHDA, SQIVND (reference sequence). The CDR3 is 12 amino acids. The CDR3 sequence: CAGGDTDLGYTF. Partial CDR3 DNA: TGTGCCGGAGGGGACACCGATTTAGGC.

This clone has a count of ten or more. The CDR3 end falls 3 residues outside the read, so it is completed with the germline J gene. The genes are TRBV28 and TRBJ1-1, with 10 bases identical to TRBD1. CDR1 and CDR2 from the germline V gene are MDHEN and SYDVKM. The CDR3 has 15 amino acids. Germline trimming cut 3 bases from V and 5 bases from J; bases unmatched to any gene: 6. The CDR3 protein is CASSFEGTGVTEAFF. Partial CDR3 DNA: TGTGCCAGCAGTTTTGAAGGGACAGGGGTGACTGAA. Full variable domain (missing parts from reference TRBV28 and TRBJ1-1): DVKVTQSSRYLVKRTGEKVFLECVQDMDHENMFWYRQDPGLGLRLIYFSYDVKMKEKGDIPEGYSVSREKKERFSLILESASTNQTSMYLCASSFEGTGVTEAFFGQGTRLTVV.

This clone was seen repeatedly, ten times or more. Read sequence stops 3 residues before the CDR3 end, and the germline J gene provides the missing end. The rearrangement links TRBV19 to TRBJ1-5, with D possibly being TRBD1 (5 bases). The CDR3 is made up of 16 amino acids. The germline V gene has CDR1 LNHDA and CDR2 SQIVND (reference sequence). Deletions cut 3 bases from V and 5 bases from J, with 17 bases between. The covered CDR3 bases are TGTGCCAGTAGTATCGTCCCGGGGGGAGCACATCAGCCC. Protein: CASSIVPGGAHQP. The full CDR3 reads CASSIVPGGAHQPQHF. The complete variable domain, with remaining parts taken from reference TRBV19 and TRBJ1-5, reads DGGITQSPKYLFRKEGQNVTLSCEQNLNHDAMYWYRQDPGQGLRLIYYSQIVNDFQKGDIAEGYSVSREKKESFPLTVTSAQKNPTAFYLCASSIVPGGAHQPQHFGDGTRLSIL.

This clone was counted at least ten times. The read ends 3 residues shy of where the CDR3 ends; the end is completed using the germline J gene. The rearrangement links TRBV2 to TRBJ2-5; weak D call: TRBD1 (5 bases). Trimming cost V 2 bases and J 2 bases, with 6 bases left between them. Looked up from germline, CDR1 is SNHLY and CDR2 is FYNNEI. The CDR3 contains 13 residues. The sequenced CDR3 bases are TGTGCCAGCAGTGAACAGGGACAAGAGACC. As protein: CASSEQGQET. In full, the CDR3 reads CASSEQGQETQYF.

At least ten counts were recorded for this clone. Read coverage stops 3 residues before the CDR3 terminus; the germline J gene supplies the remainder. The rearrangement joins TRBV5-4 to TRBJ2-7, with D perhaps TRBD2 (5 bases). V shed 6 bases and J shed 1 base, with 17 bases lying between them. There are 15 residues in the CDR3. Germline-derived CDR1 and CDR2 are SGHNT and YYREEE (reference sequence). The sequenced CDR3 bases are TGTGCCAGCAACCATGGAGGCTCCGGGTCCTACGAG. The encoded protein is CASNHGGSGSYE. The whole CDR3 is CASNHGGSGSYEQYF.

This clone was counted many times. The CDR3 end lies 3 residues beyond the end of the read and is filled in from the germline J gene. The rearrangement joins TRBV30 to TRBJ1-1; no clear D. The CDR3 has 15 residues. V was clipped by 4 bases and J by 1 base, with 16 bases between them. Germline CDR1 and CDR2: GTSNPN and SVGIG (reference sequence). The CDR3 reads CAWISGKVRNTEAFF. The DNA read from the CDR3 is TGTGCCTGGATTTCGGGTAAGGTCCGGAACACTGAA.

This clone was seen ten or more times. The read ends 3 residues before the CDR3 terminus; that terminus is restored from the germline J gene. The V and J genes are TRBV28 and TRBJ2-5, with 7 nucleotides matching TRBD1. Germline CDR1 reads MDHEN; CDR2 reads SYDVKM. The CDR3 covers 14 residues. The trim removed 4 bases at V and 2 bases at J, leaving 4 bases unmatched. This CDR3 reads CASSSPDRQETQYF. The covered CDR3 bases are TGTGCCAGCAGTTCCCCGGACAGGCAAGAGACC.